This T cell receptor beta chain was captured by sequencing in a study of OX40 agonist ivuxolimab in advanced cancers. Across the study: Dose-escalation patients suffered from hepatocellular carcinoma, melanoma, renal cell or head and neck cancer. The study, taken as a whole, reports: Not determined was the antigen specificity of the expanded peripheral T cells. Also showing low normalized T-cell clonal expansion were some of the nonresponders.

Blood got drawn at baseline, again on cycle 4 day 1, and then on cycle 7 day 1. Of note for this clone: Its specificity is not known.

The V end lost 3 bases, the J end lost 0 bases, and 11 bases lay between the germline ends. Germline values: CDR1 KGHSH, CDR2 LQKENI. The CDR3 sequence is 16 residues long. The data were produced by immunoSEQ multiplex PCR, yet TCRdb's version contains in-frame clones alone and is incomplete. Found here are about 55,000 clones, 60% to 80% of them singletons; the top ten hold under 4.5%. Sequencing was performed on CD4+ or CD8+ T cells sorted from blood, taken in a trial of the OX40 agonist ivuxolimab. The rearrangement joins TRBV18 to TRBJ1-4; D is ambiguous. This receptor was obtained from an adult with an advanced solid tumor such as melanoma, head and neck, liver or kidney cancer. This chain's CDR3 is CASSPGSRATNEKLFF. CDR3 coding DNA: TGTGCCAGCTCACCGGGCAGTCGGGCAACTAATGAAAAACTGTTTTTT.